These 14 T cell receptor beta chains were all obtained from the same sample, sequenced in a study of T cell responses to AZD1222 COVID-19 vaccine. Generated by immunoSEQ multiplex PCR, the TCRdb table keeps only in-frame clones and is missing some. The data contain 90,000 to 120,000 clones, approximately 96% of them singletons. The sample in question was peripheral blood, obtained on day 0 of AZD1222 vaccination. Source of these receptors: an adult in good health.

The chain has TRBV18 and TRBJ1-5; 8 bases are a match to TRBD1. Germline CDR1 and CDR2: KGHSH and LQKENI. This CDR3 is built from 16 residues. The ends lost 2 bases at V and 5 bases at J; junction bases unmatched: 8. CDR3 coding DNA: TGTGCCAGCTCACCAGGACAGGGATCAGCCTATCAGCCCCAGCATTTT. The encoded protein is CASSPGQGSAYQPQHF.

The V call is TRBV9, the J call TRBJ2-5; TRBD1 aligns across 8 bases. The trim removed 4 bases at V and 5 bases at J, leaving 10 bases unmatched. The CDR3 consists of 15 residues. From germline, CDR1 is SGDLS and CDR2 YYNGEE. CDR3 region: CASSTGQGQGETQYF. DNA for the CDR3: TGTGCCAGCAGCACTGGACAGGGCCAAGGGGAGACCCAGTACTTC.

The CDR3 DNA reads TGCGCCAGCAGCCGGACTAGCGGGAACCAAGAGACCCAGTACTTC. This codes for CASSRTSGNQETQYF. This chain joins TRBV5-1 and TRBJ2-5; 12 bases map to TRBD2. Per the germline V gene, CDR1 is SGHRS and CDR2 is YFSETQ. The CDR3 length is 15 residues. V shed 4 bases, J shed 0 bases, and the junction held 1 base outside the gene matches.

The chain combines TRBV5-1 with TRBJ1-1; no definite D call. CDR3 length: 14 amino acids. CDR1 is SGHRS, CDR2 YFSETQ, per germline. V was cut by 2 bases and J by 0 bases, with 8 bases left in between. CDR3 loop: CASSFGYMNTEAFF. CDR3 nucleotides: TGCGCCAGCAGCTTCGGATATATGAACACTGAAGCTTTCTTT.

This rearrangement joins TRBV7-2 to TRBJ2-1; 8 bases are a match to TRBD1. The CDR3 runs 15 residues. The junction had 12 bases not matched to a gene; V was cut back by 6 bases and J by 8 bases. Germline CDR1 reads SGHTA; CDR2 reads FQGNSA. DNA for the CDR3: TGTGCCAGCAGTCTGCAGGGGGCAGGTGTCTATGAGCAGTTCTTC. Translating it yields CASSLQGAGVYEQFF.

The chain links TRBV6-5 to TRBJ1-2, with D tentatively TRBD1 (5 bases). Trimming cost V 3 bases and J 4 bases, with 12 bases left between them. The CDR3 is made up of 14 amino acids. Germline CDR1 MNHEY, CDR2 SVGAGI. The CDR3 spells CASSYRRTSYGYTF. The CDR3 nucleotides read TGTGCCAGCAGTTATCGGCGGACATCCTATGGCTACACCTTC.

V usage is TRBV14 and J usage is TRBJ1-6; perhaps TRBD1 as D (5 bases). Per germline, CDR1 SGHDN and CDR2 FVKESK. This CDR3 region has 13 residues. V dropped 1 base and J dropped 13 bases, with 11 bases sitting between them. The CDR3 is CASSQGQGVPLHF. In DNA form, the CDR3 reads TGTGCCAGCAGCCAAGGCCAGGGAGTGCCCCTCCACTTT.

The chain recombines TRBV7-2 with TRBJ2-7; TRBD1 agrees at 12 bases. Germline CDR1 is SGHTA and CDR2 is FQGNSA. Trimming at V came to 1 base and at J to 5 bases, leaving 3 bases not matched to a gene. This CDR3 is 15 amino acids long. Here the CDR3 reads CASSLGGTGGDEQYF. In DNA, the CDR3 is TGTGCCAGCAGCTTAGGGGGGACAGGGGGCGACGAGCAGTACTTC.

This chain connects TRBV5-1 to TRBJ1-1, with D perhaps matching TRBD1 (6 bases). From germline, CDR1 is SGHRS and CDR2 YFSETQ. The CDR3 totals 14 residues. Trimming took off 4 bases at V and 4 bases at J, with 14 bases between the two ends. CDR3 residues: CASSISTGFTEAFF. The CDR3 nucleotides are TGCGCCAGCAGCATCTCAACAGGGTTCACTGAAGCTTTCTTT.

CDR3: CATSDPDRAYEQYF. In DNA form, the CDR3 reads TGTGCCACCAGTGACCCCGACAGGGCCTACGAGCAGTACTTC. The V gene is TRBV24-1, the J gene TRBJ2-7; 7 bases are shared with TRBD1. V was clipped by 4 bases and J by 2 bases; unmatched bases: 4. CDR3 length equals 14 residues. Germline CDR1 and CDR2: KGHDR and SFDVKD.

This chain joins TRBV6-5 and TRBJ2-1, with 8 positions matching TRBD2. The trim removed 0 bases at V and 8 bases at J, leaving 3 bases unmatched. CDR3 size: 14 residues. Germline CDR1 and CDR2: MNHEY and SVGAGI. The CDR3 sequence is CASSYSQREYEQFF. The DNA for the CDR3 is TGTGCCAGCAGTTACTCGCAGCGGGAGTATGAGCAGTTCTTC.

V usage is TRBV2 and J usage is TRBJ2-1; TRBD2 agrees at 12 bases. Germline V gene sequence: CDR1 SNHLY, CDR2 FYNNEI. This CDR3 is built from 16 residues. V gave up 4 bases and J gave up 0 bases; unmatched junction bases: 1. The DNA for the CDR3 is TGTGCCAGCAGTGTGACTAGCGGGAGCTCCTACAATGAGCAGTTCTTC. This encodes CASSVTSGSSYNEQFF. Full variable domain (rest looked up from reference TRBV2 and TRBJ2-1): EPEVTQTPSHQVTQMGQEVILRCVPISNHLYFYWYRQILGQKVEFLVSFYNNEISEKSEIFDDQFSVERPDGSNFTLKIRSTKLEDSAMYFCASSVTSGSSYNEQFFGPGTRLTVL.

The chain recombines TRBV9 with TRBJ1-1; the D is unclear. Trimming removed 3 bases at V and 0 bases at J, with 15 bases between. The germline CDR1 and CDR2 sequences are SGDLS and YYNGEE. The CDR3 covers 16 residues. The CDR3 is CASSGSRVSMNTEAFF. The CDR3 DNA sequence: TGTGCCAGCAGCGGTTCGCGAGTTTCCATGAACACTGAAGCTTTCTTT.

The V and J genes are TRBV27 and TRBJ1-1; D remains unclear. The length of the CDR3 is 11 residues. V shed 6 bases and J shed 1 base, with 3 bases lying between them. Per the germline V gene, CDR1 is MNHEY and CDR2 is SMNVEV (reference sequence). CDR3: CASRANTEAFF. The CDR3 bases are TGTGCCAGCAGAGCGAACACTGAAGCTTTCTTT.